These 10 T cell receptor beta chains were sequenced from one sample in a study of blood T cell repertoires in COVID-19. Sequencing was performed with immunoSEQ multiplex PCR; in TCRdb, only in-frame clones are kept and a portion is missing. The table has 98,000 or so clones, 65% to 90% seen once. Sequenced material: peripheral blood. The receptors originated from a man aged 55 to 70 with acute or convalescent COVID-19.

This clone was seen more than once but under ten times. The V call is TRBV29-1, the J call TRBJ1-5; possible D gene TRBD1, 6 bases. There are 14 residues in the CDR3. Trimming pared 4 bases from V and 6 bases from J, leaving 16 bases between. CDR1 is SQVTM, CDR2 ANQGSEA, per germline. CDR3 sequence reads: CSVVPGDMGQPQHF. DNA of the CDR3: TGCAGCGTTGTCCCAGGGGACATGGGTCAGCCCCAGCATTTT.

CDR3 in amino acids: CASSQNSGETQYF. The CDR3 DNA is TGTGCCAGCAGCCAGAATTCAGGAGAGACCCAGTACTTC. The V and J genes are TRBV14 and TRBJ2-5; D is undetermined. The CDR3 is 13 amino acids. V lost 3 bases, J lost 4 bases, and 9 bases lay in between. The germline CDR1 and CDR2 sequences are SGHDN and FVKESK. The whole variable domain, remainder taken from reference TRBV14 and TRBJ2-5, is EAGVTQFPSHSVIEKGQTVTLRCDPISGHDNLYWYRRVMGKEIKFLLHFVKESKQDESGMPNNRFLAERTGGTYSTLKVQPAELEDSGVYFCASSQNSGETQYFGPGTRLLVL.

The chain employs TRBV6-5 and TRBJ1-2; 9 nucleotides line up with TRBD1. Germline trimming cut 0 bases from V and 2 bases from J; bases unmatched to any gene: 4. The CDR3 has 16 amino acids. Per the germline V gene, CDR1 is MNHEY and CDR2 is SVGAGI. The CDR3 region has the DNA TGTGCCAGCAGTTACTCGGGACAGGGCGTGAACTATGGCTACACCTTC. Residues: CASSYSGQGVNYGYTF.

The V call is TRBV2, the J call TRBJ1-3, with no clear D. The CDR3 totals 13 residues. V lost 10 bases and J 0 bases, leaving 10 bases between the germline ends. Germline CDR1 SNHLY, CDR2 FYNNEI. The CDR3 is CAISGNSGNTIYF. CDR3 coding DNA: TGTGCCATCTCCGGGAACTCTGGAAACACCATATATTTT. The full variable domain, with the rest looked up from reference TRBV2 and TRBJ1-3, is EPEVTQTPSHQVTQMGQEVILRCVPISNHLYFYWYRQILGQKVEFLVSFYNNEISEKSEIFDDQFSVERPDGSNFTLKIRSTKLEDSAMYFCAISGNSGNTIYFGEGSWLTVV.

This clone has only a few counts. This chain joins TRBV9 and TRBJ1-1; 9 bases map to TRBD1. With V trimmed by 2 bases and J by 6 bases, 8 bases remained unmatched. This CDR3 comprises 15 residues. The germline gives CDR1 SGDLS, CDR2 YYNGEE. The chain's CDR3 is CASSVSGQGYAEAFF. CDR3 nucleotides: TGTGCCAGCAGCGTCTCGGGACAGGGATACGCTGAAGCTTTCTTT.

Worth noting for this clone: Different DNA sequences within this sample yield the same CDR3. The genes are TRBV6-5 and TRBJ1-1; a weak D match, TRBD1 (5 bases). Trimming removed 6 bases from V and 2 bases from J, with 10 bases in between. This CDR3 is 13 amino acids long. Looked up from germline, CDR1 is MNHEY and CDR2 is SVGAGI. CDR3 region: CASRLTGNTEAFF. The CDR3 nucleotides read TGTGCCAGCAGACTCACAGGAAACACTGAAGCTTTCTTT.

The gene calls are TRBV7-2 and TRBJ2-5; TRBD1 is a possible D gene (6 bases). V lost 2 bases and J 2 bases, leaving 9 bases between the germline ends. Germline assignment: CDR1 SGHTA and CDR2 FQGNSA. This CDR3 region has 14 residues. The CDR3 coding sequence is TGTGCCAGCAGCTTAACCAGGGGTCAAGAGACCCAGTACTTC. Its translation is CASSLTRGQETQYF.

CDR3 protein: CASSLFATGELFF. The CDR3 DNA follows: TGTGCCAGCAGTTTGTTCGCGACCGGGGAGCTGTTTTTT. The V gene is TRBV12-3 or TRBV12-4, the J gene TRBJ2-2, with D unclear. Trimming stripped 3 bases from V and 5 bases from J, with 7 bases between. CDR3 length: 13 amino acids.

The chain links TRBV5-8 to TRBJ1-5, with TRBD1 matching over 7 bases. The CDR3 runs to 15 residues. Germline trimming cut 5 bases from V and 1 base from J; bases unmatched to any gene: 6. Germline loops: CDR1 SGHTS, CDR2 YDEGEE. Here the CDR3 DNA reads TGTGCCAGCAGTCGAGGACAGGTCAGCAATCAGCCCCAGCATTTT. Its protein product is CASSRGQVSNQPQHF. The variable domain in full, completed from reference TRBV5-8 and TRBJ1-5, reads EAGVTQSPTHLIKTRGQQATLRCSPISGHTSVYWYQQALGLGLQFLLWYDEGEERNRGNFPPRFSGRQFPNYSSELNVNALELEDSALYLCASSRGQVSNQPQHFGDGTRLSIL.

In nucleotides, the CDR3 is TGTGCCAGCACTATCCGAGGCGGGAACACTGAAGCTTTCTTT. Protein product: CASTIRGGNTEAFF. The V gene is TRBV2, the J gene TRBJ1-1; D call uncertain. Trimming stripped 7 bases from V and 1 base from J, with 13 bases between. Germline V gene lookup returns CDR1 SNHLY and CDR2 FYNNEI. CDR3 length: 14 amino acids.